Sequencing of this T cell receptor beta chain was carried out in a study of CD8+CD57+ T cells in acquired aplastic anemia. Background on the study: DNA per sorted CD4+ or CD8+ sample ranged roughly 0.18 to 30 ug, averaging roughly 3.5 ug. Study-wide results and caveats: In common between the patients and the controls were twenty-nine CD8+ CDR3 sequences.

By flow cytometry, patients selected for sequencing had shown an expansion of CD8+CD57+ cells. The enrolled patients all had severe acquired aplastic anemia. Patients had received no therapy at the time of blood sampling. Genomic DNA acted as the template from which TCR beta VDJ combination and CDR3 sequence profiling were carried out. MiXCR, run by TCRdb on the reads, gives a single entry per CDR3 protein. The top ten clones hold 1.3% of a sample with 250,000 to 350,000 distinct CDR3 sequences, roughly 59% of them seen once. This clonotype appeared many times. The antigen is not known. This sequence was found in a human donor with aplastic anemia. Sequencing input: sorted CD4+, CD8+, or CD8+CD57+ T cells (not recorded which) from PBMCs.

CDR3 DNA: TGCGCCAGCAGCGGCACTAGCGGGAGTTTAGAGCAGTTCTTC. This translates into CASSGTSGSLEQFF. The gene calls are TRBV4-1 and TRBJ2-1; the match to TRBD2 covers 11 bases. This CDR3 has 14 residues. Germline lookup yields CDR1 MGHRA and CDR2 YSYEKL. The trim removed 5 bases at V and 10 bases at J, leaving 7 bases unmatched.